The 25 T cell receptor beta chains below were found in one sample sequenced in a study of shared clonotypes between healthy human individuals. The assay was immunoSEQ multiplex PCR, and TCRdb's table has in-frame clones only and misses some. The data show about 2.3 million clones, 85% to 95% seen once. The specimen sequenced was naive CD4+ T cells from PBMCs. Subset of the sample: CD45RA+ positively selected. The receptors come from a young man in good health. Some clones in this sample may be carry-over from other donors' samples.

The V and J genes are TRBV10-3 and TRBJ1-5, with D possibly TRBD1 on 5 matching bases. This CDR3 comprises 16 residues. V lost 2 bases and J lost 4, with 15 bases in between. From germline, CDR1 is ENHRY and CDR2 SYGVKD. CDR3 loop: CAISERQKGVNQPQHF. The CDR3 DNA follows: TGTGCCATCAGTGAGAGGCAGAAAGGGGTAAATCAGCCCCAGCATTTT.

The chain has TRBV2 and TRBJ1-2, with D perhaps matching TRBD1 (5 bases). Germline CDR1 is SNHLY and CDR2 is FYNNEI. The CDR3 loop spans 14 amino acids. With 3 bases removed from V and 2 bases from J, the gap between germline ends came to 10 bases. CDR3 coding DNA: TGTGCCAGCAGTGATAGGGACGGAAACTATGGCTACACCTTC. Its protein is CASSDRDGNYGYTF.

The rearrangement joins TRBV11-1 to TRBJ2-4; no reliable D call. Between the trimmed V and J ends, which lost 4 bases and 1 base, there was a span of 5 bases. CDR1 and CDR2 (germline): SGHAT, FQDESV (reference sequence). CDR3 size: 13 residues. The CDR3 bases are TGTGCCAGCAGCTCTCGGGCCAAAAACATTCAGTACTTC. Translating it yields CASSSRAKNIQYF.

Comments on this clone: Other DNA sequences within the sample encode an identical CDR3. This chain connects TRBV4-1 to TRBJ2-7; TRBD2 agrees at 12 bases. V dropped 4 bases and J dropped 1; count of bases not matched to a gene: 2. The CDR3 is 15 residues long. Germline CDR1 and CDR2: MGHRA and YSYEKL. CDR3: CASSRGTSGSYEQYF. CDR3 nucleotides: TGCGCCAGCAGCCGAGGGACTAGCGGGTCCTACGAGCAGTACTTC.

The chain uses TRBV28 and TRBJ1-1; 9 positions agree with TRBD1. The CDR3 extends over 16 amino acids. With V trimmed by 5 bases and J by 1 base, 8 bases remained unmatched. The germline CDR1 and CDR2 sequences are MDHEN and SYDVKM. The CDR3 region is CASSPAPGQGNTEAFF. In DNA form, the CDR3 reads TGTGCCAGCAGTCCGGCCCCGGGACAGGGGAACACTGAAGCTTTCTTT.

This clone was recorded a few times. This chain links TRBV28 with TRBJ1-5, with 9 bases aligning to TRBD1. The CDR3 extends over 16 amino acids. The trim removed 8 bases at V and 7 bases at J, leaving 15 bases unmatched. From germline, CDR1 is MDHEN and CDR2 SYDVKM. DNA of the CDR3: TGTGCCAGCTGGGGCCCGAAGGACAGGGGACAGCAGCCCCAGCATTTT. Its protein is CASWGPKDRGQQPQHF.

Only one count was recorded for this clone. The chain uses TRBV4-1 and TRBJ2-1; 8 nucleotides align to TRBD2. Looked up from germline, CDR1 is MGHRA and CDR2 is YSYEKL. This CDR3 spans 14 amino acids. J lost 14 bases, V lost 0 bases, and 9 bases had no gene match. CDR3 region: CASSQDRLAGREFF. DNA of the CDR3: TGCGCCAGCAGCCAAGATCGATTAGCGGGGAGAGAGTTCTTC.

The gene calls are TRBV5-1 and TRBJ2-7, with D hard to call. The ends were cut back, 0 bases at V and 6 bases at J, with 13 bases in the middle. CDR3 length: 14 amino acids. Germline CDR1 is SGHRS and CDR2 is YFSETQ. The CDR3 sequence is CASSLALGSGEQYF. The CDR3 bases are TGCGCCAGCAGCTTGGCCCTGGGATCTGGCGAGCAGTACTTC.

As to this clone: The sample carries other DNA sequences with the same CDR3. This rearrangement joins TRBV7-2 to TRBJ1-1, with a possible D match to TRBD1 (6 bases). Trimming left V 4 bases short and J 5 bases short, with 11 bases between. Germline V lookup: CDR1 SGHTA, CDR2 FQGNSA. The CDR3 runs 13 residues. This CDR3 is CASSSQGNTEAFF. Here the CDR3 DNA reads TGTGCCAGCAGCTCACAGGGAAATACTGAAGCTTTCTTT.

The chain is built from TRBV7-2 and TRBJ1-5; 7 bases map to TRBD1. Germline loops: CDR1 SGHTA, CDR2 FQGNSA. The CDR3 sequence is 13 residues long. Trimming removed 2 bases from V and 9 bases from J; junction bases left unmatched: 4. CDR3 sequence reads: CASSLWGQSPQHF. CDR3 sequence (DNA): TGTGCCAGCAGCTTATGGGGACAGTCGCCCCAGCATTTT.

The chain employs TRBV18 and TRBJ2-3; TRBD2 might be the D (5 bases). V lost 5 bases and J 0 bases, leaving 15 bases between the germline ends. The germline V gene has CDR1 KGHSH and CDR2 LQKENI. CDR3 size: 16 residues. CDR3 coding DNA: TGTGCCAGCTCATCATATTTTGGCGGGAGCACAGATACGCAGTATTTT. Encoded protein: CASSSYFGGSTDTQYF. Looking up the rest from reference TRBV18 and TRBJ2-3 gives the full variable domain: NAGVMQNPRHLVRRRGQEARLRCSPMKGHSHVYWYRQLPEEGLKFMVYLQKENIIDESGMPKERFSAEFPKEGPSILRIQQVVRGDSAAYFCASSSYFGGSTDTQYFGPGTRLTVL.

J is TRBJ1-5 and V is TRBV30, with a weak D call TRBD1 (5 bases). The CDR3 consists of 15 residues. The germline V gene encodes CDR1 GTSNPN and CDR2 SVGIG (reference sequence). The V end lost 1 base, the J end lost 5 bases, and 15 bases lay between the germline ends. CDR3 bases: TGTGCCTGGAGTGCCGGGACCTCATTCTATCAGCCCCAGCATTTT. This encodes CAWSAGTSFYQPQHF.

Note on this clone: The identical CDR3 is also encoded by other nucleotide sequences in the sample. This chain uses TRBV5-5 with TRBJ1-5; tentative D call: TRBD1 (6 bases). CDR3 size: 14 residues. The V and J ends lost 0 bases and 4 bases respectively, with 8 bases between them. From germline, CDR1 is SGHKS and CDR2 YYEKEE (reference sequence). The CDR3 DNA reads as TGTGCCAGCAGCTTGGTAGGGGGAAATCAGCCCCAGCATTTT. Translating it yields CASSLVGGNQPQHF.

The rearrangement joins TRBV5-1 to TRBJ2-7, with TRBD1 identical over 10 bases. V lost 4 bases and J lost 6; bases outside the gene matches: 10. Germline CDR1 SGHRS, CDR2 YFSETQ. The CDR3 runs 15 residues. The CDR3 loop is CASSPQGQGLGEQYF. Here the CDR3 DNA reads TGCGCCAGCAGCCCACAGGGACAGGGGCTAGGCGAGCAGTACTTC. The variable domain in full, completed from reference TRBV5-1 and TRBJ2-7, reads KAGVTQTPRYLIKTRGQQVTLSCSPISGHRSVSWYQQTPGQGLQFLFEYFSETQRNKGNFPGRFSGRQFSNSRSEMNVSTLELGDSALYLCASSPQGQGLGEQYFGPGTRLTVT.

Details on this clone: Because the CDR3 is missing its conserved closing phenylalanine or tryptophan, this is likely a read error. The J gene is TRBJ1-2, the V gene TRBV28; D gene unclear. V was clipped by 3 bases and J by 3 bases, with 8 bases between them. The CDR3 spans 13 residues. Germline V CDR1 and CDR2: MDHEN, SYDVKM. The DNA for the CDR3 is TGTGCCAGCAGTTTCGGGGAGGACTATGGCTACACCCTC. Amino acid sequence: CASSFGEDYGYTL.

The chain combines TRBV19 with TRBJ1-4; 7 bases are a match to TRBD1. The germline V gene encodes CDR1 LNHDA and CDR2 SQIVND (reference sequence). V shed 4 bases, J shed 4 bases, and the junction held 6 bases outside the gene matches. The CDR3 covers 15 residues. Here the CDR3 reads CASSTGTVFNEKLFF. Here the CDR3 DNA reads TGTGCCAGTAGTACCGGGACAGTTTTTAATGAAAAACTGTTTTTT.

The chain uses TRBV11-2 and TRBJ2-1, with TRBD1 matching 11 bases. Germline V lookup: CDR1 SGHAT, CDR2 FQNNGV. Trimming cost V 5 bases and J 7 bases; bases outside gene matches: 10. The CDR3 length is 16 residues. The CDR3 sequence is CASSTPSGTGGNEQFF. CDR3 DNA sequence: TGTGCCAGCAGCACACCCTCCGGGACAGGGGGGAATGAGCAGTTCTTC.

The table lists this clone with a count of one. This chain connects TRBV18 to TRBJ2-5; D is ambiguous. The germline V gene has CDR1 KGHSH and CDR2 LQKENI. V lost 2 bases to trimming and J lost 5 bases, with 12 bases between them. CDR3 size: 14 residues. The chain's CDR3 is CASSPGPARETQYF. The CDR3 coding sequence is TGTGCCAGCTCACCAGGGCCTGCACGGGAGACCCAGTACTTC. Variable domain in full (rest from reference TRBV18 and TRBJ2-5): NAGVMQNPRHLVRRRGQEARLRCSPMKGHSHVYWYRQLPEEGLKFMVYLQKENIIDESGMPKERFSAEFPKEGPSILRIQQVVRGDSAAYFCASSPGPARETQYFGPGTRLLVL.

The genes are TRBV5-1 and TRBJ1-1; D ambiguous. CDR1 and CDR2 from the germline V gene are SGHRS and YFSETQ. V shed 2 bases and J shed 6 bases, with 11 bases lying between them. The CDR3 consists of 13 residues. This CDR3 reads CASSLLSISEAFF. The CDR3 DNA reads TGCGCCAGCAGCTTACTAAGTATCTCTGAAGCTTTCTTT.

This clone was picked up one time. CDR3: CASSRLSLQSGDAELFF. The DNA for the CDR3 is TGTGCCAGCAGCCGGTTGAGTTTGCAGTCAGGGGACGCGGAGCTGTTTTTT. This rearrangement joins TRBV7-3 to TRBJ2-2; tentative D call: TRBD1 (6 bases). The CDR3 runs to 17 residues. Trimming shortened V by 5 bases and J by 10 bases, and 26 bases separated the two germline ends. CDR1 and CDR2 from the germline V gene are SGHTA and FQGTGA. Full variable domain (missing parts from reference TRBV7-3 and TRBJ2-2): GAGVSQTPSNKVTEKGKYVELRCDPISGHTALYWYRQSLGQGPEFLIYFQGTGAADDSGLPNDRFFAVRPEGSVSTLKIQRTERGDSAVYLCASSRLSLQSGDAELFFGEGSRLTVL.

J is TRBJ2-1 and V is TRBV7-6; no firm D call. This CDR3 contains 16 residues. V dropped 5 bases and J dropped 0 bases, with 14 bases sitting between them. CDR1 and CDR2 (germline): SGHVS, FNYEAQ. Here the CDR3 DNA reads TGTGCCAGCAGCCATCCCTTGGGCAACTCCTACAATGAGCAGTTCTTC. Its protein is CASSHPLGNSYNEQFF.

The chain carries TRBV5-4 and TRBJ2-7, with TRBD1 matching over 8 bases. Trimming removed 1 base from V and 1 base from J; junction bases left unmatched: 7. The length of the CDR3 is 16 residues. Germline V gene lookup returns CDR1 SGHNT and CDR2 YYREEE (reference sequence). The CDR3 DNA is TGTGCCAGCAGCTTGATCGCGACAGGGGAGTCCTACGAGCAGTACTTC. Its translation is CASSLIATGESYEQYF.

The chain recombines TRBV5-1 with TRBJ1-2; TRBD1 might be the D (5 bases). The germline V gene encodes CDR1 SGHRS and CDR2 YFSETQ. The CDR3 sequence is 14 residues long. The V end was cut by 4 bases, the J end by 4 bases, with 14 bases between. Here the CDR3 reads CASSLPQETYGYTF. DNA for the CDR3: TGCGCCAGCAGCCTTCCACAGGAGACCTATGGCTACACCTTC.

The J gene is TRBJ2-7, the V gene TRBV6-5; a weak D match, TRBD2 (6 bases). The length of the CDR3 is 15 residues. Looked up from germline, CDR1 is MNHEY and CDR2 is SVGAGI. V lost 1 base and J lost 0, with 10 bases in between. The CDR3: CASSYWGGASYEQYF. Here the CDR3 DNA reads TGTGCCAGCAGTTACTGGGGCGGGGCCTCCTACGAGCAGTACTTC.

A note on this clone: This sample also contains other DNA sequences that code for the same CDR3. The V and J genes are TRBV5-1 and TRBJ2-3; TRBD2 agrees at 8 bases. J lost 2 bases, V lost 0 bases, and 5 bases had no gene match. CDR1 is SGHRS, CDR2 YFSETQ, per germline. The CDR3 has 16 residues. The CDR3 DNA sequence: TGCGCCAGCAGCTTGGTTCCGGGGGGGATCACAGATACGCAGTATTTT. Its protein is CASSLVPGGITDTQYF.